The next 26 T cell receptor beta chains were all read from a single sample in a study of T cell responses to AZD1222 COVID-19 vaccine. The method was immunoSEQ multiplex PCR; TCRdb's version includes in-frame clones alone and lacks a portion of them. The repertoire holds around 160,000 clones, with roughly 80% as singletons. The material was peripheral blood, obtained on day 0 of MenACWY control vaccination. Receptors were obtained from an adult in good health.

This clone was picked up one time. The genes are TRBV28 and TRBJ2-7, with TRBD1 matching 9 bases. Germline V gene sequence: CDR1 MDHEN, CDR2 SYDVKM. The ends lost 6 bases at V and 2 bases at J; junction bases unmatched: 11. The CDR3 covers 16 residues. CDR3 DNA sequence: TGTGCCAGCAGCTTGCCCCCGGGACAGGGCCCCTACGAGCAGTACGTC. Protein sequence: CASSLPPGQGPYEQYV.

The chain uses TRBV21-1 and TRBJ2-7; the tabulated D call, TRBD1, remains unverified against the DNA. TRBV21-1 is described as a pseudogene. The CDR3 runs to 16 residues. The CDR3 nucleotides read TGTGCCAGCCCTTCCCCAGGGGACCAAGAACTTTACGAGCAGTACTTC. This sequence encodes CASPSPGDQELYEQYF.

V usage is TRBV15 and J usage is TRBJ2-6; unclear D gene. The length of the CDR3 is 18 residues. The germline V gene encodes CDR1 LNHNV and CDR2 YYDKDF (reference sequence). Trimming stripped 0 bases from V and 3 bases from J, with 15 bases between. CDR3 in amino acids: CATSRDHRSPSGANVLTF. CDR3 DNA: TGTGCCACCAGCAGAGATCATAGGAGCCCTAGTGGGGCCAACGTCCTGACTTTC. Full variable domain (rest looked up from reference TRBV15 and TRBJ2-6): DAMVIQNPRYQVTQFGKPVTLSCSQTLNHNVMYWYQQKSSQAPKLLFHYYDKDFNNEADTPDNFQSRRPNTSFCFLDIRSPGLGDTAMYLCATSRDHRSPSGANVLTFGAGSRLTVL.

This rearrangement joins TRBV24-1 to TRBJ2-1; D is possibly TRBD2 (5 bases). Per the germline V gene, CDR1 is KGHDR and CDR2 is SFDVKD. This CDR3 is 14 amino acids long. The V and J ends lost 4 bases and 6 bases respectively, with 12 bases between them. CDR3 protein: CATSDEGRGNEQFF. Written as DNA, the CDR3 is TGTGCCACCAGTGACGAAGGCCGGGGCAATGAGCAGTTCTTC.

This chain links TRBV19 with TRBJ2-2; TRBD1 is a possible D gene (6 bases). Germline-derived CDR1 and CDR2 are LNHDA and SQIVND (reference sequence). The CDR3 extends over 16 amino acids. V dropped 4 bases and J dropped 5 bases, with 17 bases sitting between them. CDR3 DNA sequence: TGTGCCAGTAGTACCCGCGCCAGGGGCTTGACCGGGGAGCTGTTTTTT. Its translation: CASSTRARGLTGELFF.

As regards this clone: A junction boundary mismatches the germline segment, possibly from a read error. Distinct nucleotide sequences in the sample also encode this CDR3. The genes are TRBV28 and TRBJ1-2; D call uncertain. Germline values: CDR1 MDHEN, CDR2 SYDVKM. The CDR3 extends over 12 amino acids. CDR3 sequence: CATEAPTSGYTF. CDR3 nucleotides: TGTGCTACCGAGGCCCCCACGAGTGGCTACACTTTC.

V gene TRBV4-2 combines with J gene TRBJ2-5, with TRBD2 identical over 11 bases. CDR3 length: 17 amino acids. Per the germline V gene, CDR1 is LGHNA and CDR2 is YNFKEQ. Losses at the gene ends were 1 base for V and 5 bases for J; bases not matched to a gene: 9. In nucleotides, the CDR3 is TGTGCCAGCAGCCAAGCCTCAACTAGCGGGGGAGTGGAGACCCAGTACTTC. Protein sequence: CASSQASTSGGVETQYF.

The chain recombines TRBV30 with TRBJ1-2, with D unresolved. V shed 2 bases and J shed 5 bases, with 15 bases lying between them. This CDR3 comprises 14 residues. Germline V lookup: CDR1 GTSNPN, CDR2 SVGIG (reference sequence). As DNA, the CDR3 is TGTGCCTGGAGTCTGGATTCCGGTAATTATGGCTACACCTTC. As protein: CAWSLDSGNYGYTF.

The genes are TRBV11-2 and TRBJ1-2; 8 nucleotides match TRBD1. The ends lost 0 bases at V and 8 bases at J; junction bases unmatched: 11. The CDR3 has 16 amino acids. Germline loops: CDR1 SGHAT, CDR2 FQNNGV. The CDR3 spells CASSLDGGTGPMGYTF. Here the CDR3 DNA reads TGTGCCAGCAGCTTAGATGGAGGGACAGGTCCTATGGGCTACACCTTC.

The chain links TRBV6-5 to TRBJ1-2, with D hard to call. The CDR3 totals 13 residues. Germline V gives CDR1 MNHEY, CDR2 SVGAGI. V was trimmed by 4 bases and J by 5 bases, leaving 11 bases between them. The chain's CDR3 is CASSSYREYGYTF. CDR3 sequence (DNA): TGTGCCAGCAGTTCTTACAGAGAATATGGCTACACCTTC.

The V gene is TRBV6-5, the J gene TRBJ2-7, with D maybe TRBD1 (6 bases). Trimming removed 8 bases from V and 1 base from J, with 15 bases in between. CDR1 is MNHEY, CDR2 SVGAGI, per germline. This CDR3 has 14 residues. DNA of the CDR3: TGTGCCAGCCAGGAACAGGGTTGGTCCTACGAGCAGTACTTC. Protein sequence: CASQEQGWSYEQYF.

This rearrangement joins TRBV5-8 to TRBJ1-1; D remains unclear. Per germline, CDR1 SGHTS and CDR2 YDEGEE. The V end lost 2 bases, the J end lost 9 bases, and 11 bases lay between the germline ends. The CDR3 sequence is 12 residues long. The DNA for the CDR3 is TGTGCCAGCAGCTTCCAGTTACCCAAAGCTTTCTTT. It encodes CASSFQLPKAFF.

The V call is TRBV6-5, the J call TRBJ2-4, with D possibly being TRBD2 (6 bases). The germline gives CDR1 MNHEY, CDR2 SVGAGI. The CDR3 spans 14 residues. V was cut by 6 bases and J by 11 bases, with 20 bases left in between. The CDR3 protein is CASRSGNRGTLQYF. CDR3 nucleotide sequence: TGTGCCAGCAGATCGGGGAATCGGGGGACGCTTCAGTACTTC.

The rearrangement uses TRBV9 and TRBJ1-6; 7 bases are a match to TRBD1. Trimming at V came to 4 bases and at J to 3 bases, leaving 7 bases not matched to a gene. Germline CDR1 SGDLS, CDR2 YYNGEE. The CDR3 runs 16 residues. The CDR3 loop is CASSKQQGNYNSPLHF. CDR3 in DNA: TGTGCCAGCAGCAAACAACAGGGGAACTATAATTCACCCCTCCACTTT.

This clone appeared once. This chain joins TRBV6-5 and TRBJ2-7; D not certain. The CDR3 sequence is 13 residues long. Germline assignment: CDR1 MNHEY and CDR2 SVGAGI. V lost 0 bases and J 0 bases, leaving 3 bases between the germline ends. The CDR3 reads CASSYSDSYEQYV. In nucleotides, the CDR3 is TGTGCCAGCAGTTACTCGGACTCCTACGAGCAGTACGTC.

About this clone itself: This could be a read error, since a much larger clone is one nucleotide away. The rearrangement joins TRBV5-4 to TRBJ2-7, with D unclear. Germline CDR1 SGHNT, CDR2 YYREEE (reference sequence). Trimming left V 4 bases short and J 0 bases short, with 5 bases between. The CDR3 sequence is 12 residues long. CDR3 sequence (DNA): TGTGCCAGCAGCCCTAGCTCCTACGAGCAGTACTTC. Translating gives CASSPSSYEQYF.

This clone was observed a handful of times. The chain couples TRBV4-1 to TRBJ2-5, with 11 bases fitting TRBD2. J was trimmed by 8 bases and V by 1 base; bases with no gene match: 6. Germline CDR1 reads MGHRA; CDR2 reads YSYEKL. CDR3 length: 15 residues. CDR3: CASSQGTSGSETQYF. CDR3 coding DNA: TGCGCCAGCAGCCAAGGGACTAGCGGGTCGGAAACCCAGTACTTC.

The chain is built from TRBV19 and TRBJ2-1, with 8 bases lining up with TRBD2. CDR3 length: 14 amino acids. Germline V gene sequence: CDR1 LNHDA, CDR2 SQIVND (reference sequence). The V gene end was trimmed by 5 bases and the J gene end by 5 bases; junction bases not matched to a gene: 5. The CDR3 is CASSYPGGNNEQFF. CDR3 DNA sequence: TGTGCCAGTAGTTACCCGGGAGGGAACAATGAGCAGTTCTTC.

This clone appeared once. The V gene is TRBV5-4, the J gene TRBJ2-5, with D possibly being TRBD2 (6 bases). Germline V CDR1 and CDR2: SGHNT, YYREEE (reference sequence). Trimming stripped 3 bases from V and 4 bases from J, with 16 bases between. The CDR3 length is 15 residues. CDR3 nucleotides: TGTGCCAGCAGCTCGAAAGCGACTAGTGTAGAGACCCAGTACTTC. Protein sequence: CASSSKATSVETQYF.

This sequence joins TRBV5-5 and TRBJ1-1; TRBD1 aligns across 7 bases. The length of the CDR3 is 14 residues. The V gene's germline CDR1 is SGHKS and CDR2 YYEKEE (reference sequence). V lost 4 bases and J lost 0; bases outside the gene matches: 3. The chain's CDR3 is CASSGGQLNTEAFF. CDR3 nucleotides: TGTGCCAGCAGCGGGGGACAGTTGAACACTGAAGCTTTCTTT.

The J gene is TRBJ1-3, the V gene TRBV6-6; the match to TRBD1 covers 8 bases. This CDR3 comprises 14 residues. J gave up 7 bases and V 0 bases, and 2 bases lay outside the gene matches. In germline, CDR1 is MNHNY, CDR2 SVGAGI (reference sequence). CDR3 bases: TGTGCCAGCAGTTACTCTCAGGGGGCTAACACCATATATTTT. Translating it yields CASSYSQGANTIYF.

V is TRBV5-1 and J is TRBJ2-7; D may be TRBD1 or TRBD2 (6 bases each). The CDR3 has 13 amino acids. V was shortened by 5 bases and J by 2 bases, with 11 bases between the two germline ends. Germline CDR1 SGHRS, CDR2 YFSETQ. CDR3 nucleotide sequence: TGCGCCAGCAGGGAGGGGGGAACCTACGAGCAGTACTTC. Its translation is CASREGGTYEQYF.

V and J are TRBV2 and TRBJ1-1; 7 nucleotides line up with TRBD1. V was pared by 5 bases and J by 1 base, with 1 base of the junction left unmatched. The CDR3 covers 13 residues. Germline loops: CDR1 SNHLY, CDR2 FYNNEI. The CDR3 spells CASSRQGNTEAFF. The CDR3 region has the DNA TGTGCCAGCAGTCGACAGGGGAACACTGAAGCTTTCTTT.

This clone has only one observation. The chain combines TRBV2 with TRBJ1-5, with D perhaps TRBD1 (6 bases). V dropped 8 bases and J dropped 4 bases, with 18 bases sitting between them. This CDR3 is 15 amino acids long. CDR1 is SNHLY, CDR2 FYNNEI, per germline. In DNA, the CDR3 is TGTGCCAGCTCCCTACAGGGTCTCGGTAATCAGCCCCAGCATTTT. The encoded protein is CASSLQGLGNQPQHF.

The V gene is TRBV13, the J gene TRBJ2-2, with D unclear. This CDR3 region has 11 residues. The germline V gene has CDR1 PRHDT and CDR2 FYEKMQ (reference sequence). The V end lost 7 bases, the J end lost 7 bases, and 7 bases lay between the germline ends. CDR3 sequence: CASTRNGELFF. For the CDR3, the DNA is TGTGCCAGCACCCGCAACGGGGAGCTGTTTTTT.

The J gene is TRBJ2-3, the V gene TRBV7-9; 8 nucleotides line up with TRBD1. Germline values: CDR1 SEHNR, CDR2 FQNEAQ (reference sequence). V trimming: 3 bases; J trimming: 3 bases; junction bases outside the gene matches: 5. The CDR3 sequence is 15 residues long. The CDR3: CASSFTGGRTDTQYF. The CDR3 region has the DNA TGTGCCAGCAGCTTTACAGGGGGTCGAACAGATACGCAGTATTTT.